This T cell receptor beta chain was obtained from a study of technical replicates of blood from four donors (dated by TCRdb to about 2017). As regards this clone: What this receptor recognizes is not known. Per-nucleotide qualities are absent, and no much larger clonotype sits a single base away.

Libraries were made using the immunoSEQ multiplex PCR assay. TCRdb holds this immuneACCESS table with in-frame rearrangements only. Some clones are missing; in checked studies, unresolved V genes explain under half, and the rest has no known cause. The sample table contains under 90,000 clones; only one count was recorded for about 98% of them. The top ten clonotypes cover around 0.15% of the sample. CDR1 LGHNA and CDR2 YNFKEQ are derived from the germline V gene. A distance of 6 bases separates the germline ends of V and J, which lose 0 bases and 7 bases respectively. Taken from cysteine to phenylalanine, the CDR3 has 12 residues. Only the CDR3 DNA is retained, 36 bases long and in frame from the first base.

Sequencing was carried out using T cells isolated from PBMCs. This sequence was found in a human donor in good health. The receptor chain draws on TRBV4-2 and TRBJ1-1, with no confident D gene call. This receptor carries the CDR3 CASSQDGSEAFF. At the DNA level, the sequence is TGTGCCAGCAGCCAAGATGGGAGTGAAGCTTTCTTT.